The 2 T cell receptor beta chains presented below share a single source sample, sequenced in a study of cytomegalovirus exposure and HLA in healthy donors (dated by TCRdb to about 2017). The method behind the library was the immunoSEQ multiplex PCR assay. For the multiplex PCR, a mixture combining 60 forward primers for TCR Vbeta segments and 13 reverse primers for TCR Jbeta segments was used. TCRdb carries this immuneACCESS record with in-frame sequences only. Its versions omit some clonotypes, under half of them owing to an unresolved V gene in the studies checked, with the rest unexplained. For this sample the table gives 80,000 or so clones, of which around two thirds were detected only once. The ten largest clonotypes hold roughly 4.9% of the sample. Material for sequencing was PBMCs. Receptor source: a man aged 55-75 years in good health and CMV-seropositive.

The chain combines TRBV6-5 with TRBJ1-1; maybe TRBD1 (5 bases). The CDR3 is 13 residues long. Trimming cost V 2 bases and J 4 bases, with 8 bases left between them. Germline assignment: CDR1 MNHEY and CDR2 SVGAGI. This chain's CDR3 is CASSYTTATEAFF. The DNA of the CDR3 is TGTGCCAGCAGTTACACGACAGCCACTGAAGCTTTCTTT.

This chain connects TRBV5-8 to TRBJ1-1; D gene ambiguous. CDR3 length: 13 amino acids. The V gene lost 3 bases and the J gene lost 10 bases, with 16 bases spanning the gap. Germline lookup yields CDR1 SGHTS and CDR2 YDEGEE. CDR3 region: CASSSTSYLGAFF. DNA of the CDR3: TGTGCCAGCAGCTCGACTTCGTATCTGGGAGCTTTCTTT.